This TCR beta chain was sequenced for a study of beta chain features in type 1 diabetes. Study observations and caveats: VDJ junctions from type 1 diabetes patients carried fewer insertions and larger deletions.

Losses at the gene ends were 0 bases for V and 5 bases for J; bases not matched to a gene: 4. CDR1 is SGHRS and CDR2 is YFSETQ in the germline V gene. The CDR3 extends over 15 amino acids. The study reverse transcribed the entire isolated RNA, so it sequenced expressed TCRB transcripts. Measured with immunoSEQ multiplex PCR; TCRdb has only the in-frame clones, and not every one. Of a few hundred thousand clones in the sample, about 30% were seen once. Note on this clone: Its target is not known.

The receptor's source is a man younger than 35 in good health. The sequencing sample was made of naive CD4+ T cells from blood. The V gene is TRBV5-1, the J gene TRBJ2-1; 8 positions match TRBD2. The CDR3 coding sequence is TGCGCCAGCAGCTTGGAACTAGCGGTTAACAATGAGCAGTTCTTC. Translated, it gives CASSLELAVNNEQFF.